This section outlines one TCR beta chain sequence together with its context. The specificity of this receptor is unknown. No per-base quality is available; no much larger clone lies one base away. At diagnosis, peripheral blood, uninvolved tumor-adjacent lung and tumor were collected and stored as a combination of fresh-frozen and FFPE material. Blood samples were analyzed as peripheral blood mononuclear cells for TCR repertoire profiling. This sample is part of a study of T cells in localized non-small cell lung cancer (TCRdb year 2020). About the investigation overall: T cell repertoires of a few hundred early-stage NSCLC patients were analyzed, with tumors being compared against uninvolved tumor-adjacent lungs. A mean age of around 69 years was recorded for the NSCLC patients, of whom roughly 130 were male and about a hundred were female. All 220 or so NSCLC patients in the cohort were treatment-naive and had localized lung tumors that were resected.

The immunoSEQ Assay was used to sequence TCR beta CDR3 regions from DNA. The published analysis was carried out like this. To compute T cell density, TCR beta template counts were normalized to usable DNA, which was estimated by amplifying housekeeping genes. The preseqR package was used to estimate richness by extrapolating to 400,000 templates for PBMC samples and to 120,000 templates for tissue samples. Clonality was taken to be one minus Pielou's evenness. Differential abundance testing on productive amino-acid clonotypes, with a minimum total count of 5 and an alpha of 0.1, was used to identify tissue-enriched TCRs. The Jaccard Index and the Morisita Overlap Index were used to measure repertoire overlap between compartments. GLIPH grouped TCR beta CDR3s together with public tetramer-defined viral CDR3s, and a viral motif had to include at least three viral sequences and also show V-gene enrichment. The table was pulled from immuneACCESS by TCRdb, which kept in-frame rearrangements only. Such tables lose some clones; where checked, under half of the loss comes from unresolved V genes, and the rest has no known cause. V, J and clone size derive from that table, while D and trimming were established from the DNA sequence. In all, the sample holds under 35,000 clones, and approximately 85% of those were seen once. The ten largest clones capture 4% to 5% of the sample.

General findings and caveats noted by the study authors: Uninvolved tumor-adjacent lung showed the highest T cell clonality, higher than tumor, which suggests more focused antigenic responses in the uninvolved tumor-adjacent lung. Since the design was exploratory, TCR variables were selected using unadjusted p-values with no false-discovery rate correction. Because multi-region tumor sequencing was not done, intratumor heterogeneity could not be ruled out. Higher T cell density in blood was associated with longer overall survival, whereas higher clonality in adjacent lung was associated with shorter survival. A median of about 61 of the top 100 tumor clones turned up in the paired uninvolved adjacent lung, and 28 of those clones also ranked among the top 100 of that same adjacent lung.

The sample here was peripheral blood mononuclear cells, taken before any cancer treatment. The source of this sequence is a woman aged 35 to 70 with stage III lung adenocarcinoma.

Read as DNA, the sequence is TGTGCCAGCAAGGGACAGGGGGCGAGTAATGAGCAGTTCTTC. The encoded protein is CASKGQGASNEQFF. The chain uses TRBV6-4 and TRBJ2-1, with 12 bases matching TRBD1. CDR3 length: 14 amino acids, cysteine to phenylalanine. The DNA shown is the 42-base CDR3, in frame from base 1. After removal of 7 bases from V and 7 bases from J, the junction retains 5 bases not matched to a gene. CDR1 and CDR2 are read off the germline V gene as MRHNA and SNTAGT.